This T cell receptor (beta chain) was sequenced for a study of T cells in Graves' hyperthyroidism and ophthalmopathy. The source material, RNA transcripts, was used to amplify TCR beta CDR3 regions. First-round RT-PCR with HTBI primers amplified the TCR CDR3 region. Via MiXCR, TCRdb re-called the multiplex PCR reads, giving one row per CDR3 protein. Of about 350,000 distinct CDR3 sequences listed, around 18% are singletons. This clonotype was recorded at least ten times. What it binds is unknown. Study-wide results and caveats: The model anticipated ophthalmopathy a median approximately 6.5 months pre-onset.

Extraction of PBMCs used 10 ml of fresh peripheral blood. The sequence came from a woman aged 35 to 49 with Graves' ophthalmopathy. Sequencing was carried out using blood.

The CDR3 loop reads CASSWTSGGNQPQHF. The CDR3 DNA is TGTGCCAGCAGTTGGACCTCTGGCGGCAATCAGCCCCAGCATTTT. The chain has TRBV28 and TRBJ1-5, with no clear D. The CDR3 length is 15 residues. CDR1 is MDHEN, CDR2 SYDVKM, per germline. The V end lost 4 bases, the J end lost 2 bases, and 12 bases lay between the germline ends.